These 5 T cell receptor beta chains were all obtained from the same sample, sequenced in a study of blood T cell repertoires in COVID-19. Method: immunoSEQ multiplex PCR; TCRdb's copy keeps in-frame clones and lacks some. The table includes around 170,000 clones, less than 90% detected once. The sample consisted of peripheral blood. The source of these receptors is a woman aged 70-85 years with COVID-19, enrolled during active disease.

This clone was counted once. The chain carries TRBV2 and TRBJ2-3; TRBD1 agrees at 8 bases. The CDR3 length is 14 residues. The trim removed 9 bases at V and 0 bases at J, leaving 5 bases unmatched. The germline V gene has CDR1 SNHLY and CDR2 FYNNEI. CDR3 protein: CASRQGSSTDTQYF. DNA for the CDR3: TGTGCCAGTCGACAGGGGTCGAGCACAGATACGCAGTATTTT.

This clone was detected a few times. The chain has TRBV9 and TRBJ2-3; 9 bases align to TRBD1. Germline trimming cut 0 bases from V and 0 bases from J; bases unmatched to any gene: 5. Germline V gene lookup returns CDR1 SGDLS and CDR2 YYNGEE. This CDR3 spans 17 amino acids. The CDR3 protein is CASSVATGQGSTDTQYF. The CDR3 coding sequence is TGTGCCAGCAGCGTAGCTACGGGACAGGGTAGCACAGATACGCAGTATTTT.

The CDR3 DNA is TGTGCCAGCAGCTTAAACGAGCCGGGAGTCGCCGGGGAGCTGTTTTTT. Residues: CASSLNEPGVAGELFF. This chain joins TRBV7-2 and TRBJ2-2, with a tentative D call TRBD2 (6 bases). Trimming removed 2 bases from V and 6 bases from J, with 16 bases in between. Germline CDR1 is SGHTA and CDR2 is FQGNSA. The CDR3 loop spans 16 amino acids.

The chain recombines TRBV9 with TRBJ2-1; D is ambiguous. V was trimmed by 1 base and J by 0 bases, leaving 5 bases between them. The CDR3 is 14 residues long. CDR1 SGDLS and CDR2 YYNGEE come from the germline V gene. In nucleotides, the CDR3 is TGTGCCAGCAGCGTACTAAGCTCCTACAATGAGCAGTTCTTC. Translation: CASSVLSSYNEQFF.

The chain has TRBV25-1 and TRBJ1-1; 8 bases are a match to TRBD1. The J segment lost 2 bases and the V segment lost 6 bases, leaving 14 bases of the junction unmatched. The CDR3 loop spans 17 amino acids. CDR1 is MGHDK, CDR2 SYGVNS, per germline. The CDR3 is CASSPTRQGSINTEAFF. CDR3 DNA: TGTGCCAGCAGCCCCACGCGACAGGGGTCGATAAACACTGAAGCTTTCTTT.